A single sample gave rise to the 2 T cell receptor beta chains below, sequenced in a study of T-cell reconstitution after alpha-beta-depleted transplantation in children. The authors prepared the TCRbeta library with unique molecular identifiers. Using its own MiXCR run on the PCR reads, TCRdb lists one record per CDR3 protein. The table has about 600,000 distinct CDR3 sequences, 8% to 11% seen once. Sequencing was performed on PBMCs from the stem cell graft donor, taken from the stem cell graft. Every receptor here comes from a human donor who donated a stem cell graft to a child with acute myeloid leukemia.

V usage is TRBV11-2 and J usage is TRBJ2-7, with a tentative D call TRBD1 (6 bases). The CDR3 length is 16 residues. Trimming cost V 0 bases and J 0 bases, with 12 bases left between them. CDR1 and CDR2 from the germline V gene are SGHAT and FQNNGV. The CDR3 spells CASSLEGGGSSYEQYF. DNA of the CDR3: TGTGCCAGCAGCTTAGAAGGGGGTGGCTCCTCCTACGAGCAGTACTTC.

This clonotype showed up just a few times. Written as DNA, the CDR3 is TGCAGTGCCCGAGGGGACGGCTTACACCCAAACACCATATATTTT. This gives the protein CSARGDGLHPNTIYF. This chain links TRBV20-1 with TRBJ1-3, with D possibly matching TRBD1 (5 bases). The germline CDR1 and CDR2 sequences are DFQATT and SNEGSKA (reference sequence). This CDR3 has 15 amino acids. Trimming shortened V by 6 bases and J by 6 bases, and 21 bases separated the two germline ends.